The rows below give T cell receptor beta chains drawn from one sample of a study of monozygotic twins with inflammatory bowel disease. TCRdb re-called the 5' RACE reads and catalogs CDR3 proteins one per entry, DNA excluded. The sample spans about 160,000 distinct CDR3 sequences; the ten largest clones claim around 7.2%. The sample was blood. The source is a human donor with ulcerative colitis or Crohn's disease, or a healthy co-twin of an affected twin (not recorded which). Each CDR3 is given with its conserved first and last residue.

v_gene,j_gene,CDR3aa
TRBV5-1,TRBJ2-3,CASSLVGTPGEDTQYF
TRBV7-9,TRBJ2-7,CASSPGRAYEQYF
TRBV4-1,TRBJ1-4,CASSQEGTGSEKLFF
TRBV13,TRBJ1-1,CASSLATGQMNTEAFF
TRBV5-1,TRBJ2-1,CASSLVRLGSGGSYNEQFF
TRBV6-1,TRBJ1-1,CASSTRTGNTEAFF
TRBV29-1,TRBJ1-2,CSVEGQRPVGYTF
TRBV5-1,TRBJ1-5,CASSSGEGSQPQHF
TRBV7-9,TRBJ1-2,CASSRVRGNCGYTF
TRBV7-9,TRBJ2-5,CASSLRKRAGEKETQYF
TRBV3-1,TRBJ2-2,CASSLRDRSTGELFF
TRBV2,TRBJ2-1,CASSPRRRDEQFF
TRBV20-1,TRBJ1-5,CSARGLQPQHF
TRBV11-2,TRBJ2-6,CASSLITGAGSGANVLTF
TRBV4-1,TRBJ1-2,CASSQDQGGNYGYTF
TRBV20-1,TRBJ1-1,CSARVDRHTEAFF
TRBV12-3/TRBV12-4,TRBJ2-1,CASSLGRHNEQFF
TRBV7-2,TRBJ1-6,CASTGVSLYNSPLHF
TRBV7-2,TRBJ1-1,CASQGGHTEAFF
TRBV7-2,TRBJ2-3,CVSSNWDHPTDTQYF
TRBV6-1,TRBJ1-1,CASADHYDTEAFF
TRBV20-1,TRBJ2-7,CSTPRDYEQYF
TRBV20-1,TRBJ2-7,CSARDLKGQGHYEQYF
TRBV27,TRBJ2-7,CASSRRGSYEQYF
TRBV5-5,TRBJ1-2,CASSLAGTPKVHGYTF
TRBV6-1,TRBJ2-7,CASRRGLASYEQYF
TRBV4-2,TRBJ1-2,CASSQESGDQGYTF
TRBV10-3,TRBJ2-1,CAISALGNNEQFF
TRBV12-3/TRBV12-4,TRBJ1-2,CASSLRQSGGYTF
TRBV4-3,TRBJ2-7,CASSQDVSGPYEQYF
TRBV6-1,TRBJ2-1,CASSLRTSGGSYNEQFF
TRBV9,TRBJ2-5,CASSGDPSGLAEPQETQYF
TRBV5-1,TRBJ2-2,CASSLTRTGGTPTGELFF
TRBV24-1,TRBJ2-1,CATSDPGVGIQYNEQFF
TRBV6-1,TRBJ1-5,CASSTVLSNQPQHF
TRBV6-2/TRBV6-3,TRBJ2-1,CVSGTRDSAYNEQFF
TRBV12-3/TRBV12-4,TRBJ2-1,CASSLAPGAGYNEQFF
TRBV10-3,TRBJ1-3,CAMGLESLSGNTIYF
TRBV5-1,TRBJ2-4,CDSSSAGGANIQYF
TRBV10-3,TRBJ1-6,CAIRTDRANNSPLHF